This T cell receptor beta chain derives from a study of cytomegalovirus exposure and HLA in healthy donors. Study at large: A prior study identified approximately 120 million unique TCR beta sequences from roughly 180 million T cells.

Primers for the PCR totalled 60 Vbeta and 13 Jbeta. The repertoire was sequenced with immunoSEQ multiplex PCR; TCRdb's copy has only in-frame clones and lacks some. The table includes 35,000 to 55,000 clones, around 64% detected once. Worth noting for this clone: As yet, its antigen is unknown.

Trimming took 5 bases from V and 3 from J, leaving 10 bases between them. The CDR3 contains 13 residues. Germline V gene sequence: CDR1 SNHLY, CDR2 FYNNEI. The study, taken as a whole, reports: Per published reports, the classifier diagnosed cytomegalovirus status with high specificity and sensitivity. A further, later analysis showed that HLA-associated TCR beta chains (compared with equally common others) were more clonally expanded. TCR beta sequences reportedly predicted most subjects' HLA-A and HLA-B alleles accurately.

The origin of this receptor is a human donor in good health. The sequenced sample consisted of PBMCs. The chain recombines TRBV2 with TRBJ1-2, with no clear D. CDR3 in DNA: TGTGCCAGCAGTATCCAGGCCGACTATGGCTACACCTTC. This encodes CASSIQADYGYTF.